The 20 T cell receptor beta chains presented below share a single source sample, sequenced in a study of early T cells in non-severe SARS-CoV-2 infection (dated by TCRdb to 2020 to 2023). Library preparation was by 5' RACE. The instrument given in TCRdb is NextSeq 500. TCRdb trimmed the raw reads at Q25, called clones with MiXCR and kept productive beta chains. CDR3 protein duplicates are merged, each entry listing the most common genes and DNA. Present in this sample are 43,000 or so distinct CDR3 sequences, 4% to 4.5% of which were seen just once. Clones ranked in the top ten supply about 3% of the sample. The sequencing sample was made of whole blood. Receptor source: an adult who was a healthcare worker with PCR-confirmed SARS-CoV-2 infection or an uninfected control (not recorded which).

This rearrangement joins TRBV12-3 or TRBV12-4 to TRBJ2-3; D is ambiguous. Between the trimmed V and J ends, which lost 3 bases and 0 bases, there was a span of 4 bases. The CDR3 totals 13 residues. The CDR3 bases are TGTGCCAGCAGTTTCGACAGCACAGATACGCAGTATTTT. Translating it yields CASSFDSTDTQYF.

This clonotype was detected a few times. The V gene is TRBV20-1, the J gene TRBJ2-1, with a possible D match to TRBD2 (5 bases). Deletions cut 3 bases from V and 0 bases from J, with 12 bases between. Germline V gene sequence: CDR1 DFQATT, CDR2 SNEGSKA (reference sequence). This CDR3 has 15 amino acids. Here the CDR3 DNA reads TGCAGTGCTAGCTTGGACTCGCCCTCCTACAATGAGCAGTTCTTC. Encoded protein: CSASLDSPSYNEQFF.

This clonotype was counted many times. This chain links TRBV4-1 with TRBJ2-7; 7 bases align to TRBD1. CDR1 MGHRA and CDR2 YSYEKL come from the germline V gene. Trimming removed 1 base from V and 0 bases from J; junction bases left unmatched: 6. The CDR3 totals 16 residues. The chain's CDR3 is CASSQGMTGTSYEQYF. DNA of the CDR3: TGCGCCAGCAGCCAAGGGATGACAGGGACCTCCTACGAGCAGTACTTC.

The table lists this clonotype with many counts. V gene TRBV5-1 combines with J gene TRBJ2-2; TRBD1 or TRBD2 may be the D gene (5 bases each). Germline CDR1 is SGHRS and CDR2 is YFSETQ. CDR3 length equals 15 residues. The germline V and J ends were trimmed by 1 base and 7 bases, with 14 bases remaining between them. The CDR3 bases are TGCGCCAGCAGCTTGATACGGGGACCGGTCGGGGAGCTGTTTTTT. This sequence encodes CASSLIRGPVGELFF.

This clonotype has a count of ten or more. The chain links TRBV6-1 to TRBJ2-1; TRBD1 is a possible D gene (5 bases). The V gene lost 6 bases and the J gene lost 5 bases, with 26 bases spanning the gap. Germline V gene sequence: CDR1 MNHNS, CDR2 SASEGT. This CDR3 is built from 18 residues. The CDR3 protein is CASSQTLDSLAWDNEQFF. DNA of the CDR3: TGTGCCAGCAGCCAAACTCTCGACAGTCTCGCTTGGGACAATGAGCAGTTCTTC.

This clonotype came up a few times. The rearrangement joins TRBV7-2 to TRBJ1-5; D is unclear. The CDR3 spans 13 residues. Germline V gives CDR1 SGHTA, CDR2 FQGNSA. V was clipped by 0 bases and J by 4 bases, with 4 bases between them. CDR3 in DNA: TGTGCCAGCAGCTTAGCGTGGAATCAGCCCCAGCATTTT. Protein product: CASSLAWNQPQHF.

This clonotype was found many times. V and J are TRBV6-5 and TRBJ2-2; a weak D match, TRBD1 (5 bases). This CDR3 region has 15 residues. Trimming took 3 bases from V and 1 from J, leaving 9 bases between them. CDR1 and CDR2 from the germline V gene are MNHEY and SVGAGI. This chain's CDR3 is CASSYQGGNTGELFF. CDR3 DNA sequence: TGTGCCAGCAGTTATCAGGGCGGGAACACCGGGGAGCTGTTTTTT.

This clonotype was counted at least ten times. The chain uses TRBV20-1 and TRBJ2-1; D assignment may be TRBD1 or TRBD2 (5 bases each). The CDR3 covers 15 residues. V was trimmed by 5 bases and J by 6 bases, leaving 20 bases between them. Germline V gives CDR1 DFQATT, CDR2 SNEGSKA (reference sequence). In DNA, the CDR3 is TGCAGTGCTGCCCCGACTACGTGGGGGACCAATGAGCAGTTCTTC. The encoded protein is CSAAPTTWGTNEQFF.

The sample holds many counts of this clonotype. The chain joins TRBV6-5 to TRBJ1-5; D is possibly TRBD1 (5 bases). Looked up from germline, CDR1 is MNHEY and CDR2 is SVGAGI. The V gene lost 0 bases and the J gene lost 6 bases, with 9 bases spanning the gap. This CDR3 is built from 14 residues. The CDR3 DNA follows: TGTGCCAGCAGTTACTCGAGGGGAGGTCAGCCCCAGCATTTT. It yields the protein CASSYSRGGQPQHF.

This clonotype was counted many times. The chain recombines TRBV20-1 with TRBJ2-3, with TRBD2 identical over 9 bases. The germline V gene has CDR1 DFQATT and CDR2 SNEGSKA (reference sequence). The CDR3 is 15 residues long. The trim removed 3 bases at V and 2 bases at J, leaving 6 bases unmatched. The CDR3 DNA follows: TGCAGTGCTAGGGGGGCTAGCGGGGTCACAGATACGCAGTATTTT. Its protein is CSARGASGVTDTQYF.

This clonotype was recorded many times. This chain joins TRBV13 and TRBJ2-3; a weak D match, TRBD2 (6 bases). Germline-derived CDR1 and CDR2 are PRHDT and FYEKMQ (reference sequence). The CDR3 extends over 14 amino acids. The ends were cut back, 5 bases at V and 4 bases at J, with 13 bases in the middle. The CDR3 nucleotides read TGTGCCAGCAGCCAGGGAGGCATGGCAGATACGCAGTATTTT. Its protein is CASSQGGMADTQYF.

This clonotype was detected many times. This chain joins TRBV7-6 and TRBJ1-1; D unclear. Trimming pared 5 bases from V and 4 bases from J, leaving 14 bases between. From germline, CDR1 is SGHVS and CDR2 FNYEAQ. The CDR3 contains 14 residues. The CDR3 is CASSTGGGPTEAFF. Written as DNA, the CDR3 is TGTGCCAGCAGCACTGGAGGAGGGCCCACTGAAGCTTTCTTT.

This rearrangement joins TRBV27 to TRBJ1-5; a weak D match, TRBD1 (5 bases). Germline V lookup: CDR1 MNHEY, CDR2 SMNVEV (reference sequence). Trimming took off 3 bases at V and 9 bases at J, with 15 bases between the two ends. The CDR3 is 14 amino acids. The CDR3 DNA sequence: TGTGCCAGCAGTTTTGGCAGGGTAGGGTCGCCCCAGCATTTT. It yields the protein CASSFGRVGSPQHF.

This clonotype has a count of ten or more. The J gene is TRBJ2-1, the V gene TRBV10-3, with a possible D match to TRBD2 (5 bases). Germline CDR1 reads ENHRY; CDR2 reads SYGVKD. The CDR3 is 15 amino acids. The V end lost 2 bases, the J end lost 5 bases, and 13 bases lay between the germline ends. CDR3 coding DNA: TGTGCCATCAGTGAGGGACTCCTAGAAGACAATGAGCAGTTCTTC. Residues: CAISEGLLEDNEQFF.

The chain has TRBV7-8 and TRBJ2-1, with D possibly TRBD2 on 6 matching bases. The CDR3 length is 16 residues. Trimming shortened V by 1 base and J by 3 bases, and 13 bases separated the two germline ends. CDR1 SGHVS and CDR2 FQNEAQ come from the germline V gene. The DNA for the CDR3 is TGTGCCAGCAGCTTAGTTGCGGGGTTTTACTACAATGAGCAGTTCTTC. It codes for CASSLVAGFYYNEQFF. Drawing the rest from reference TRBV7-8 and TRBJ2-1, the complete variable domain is GAGVSQSPRYKVAKRGQDVALRCDPISGHVSLFWYQQALGQGPEFLTYFQNEAQLDKSGLPSDRFFAERPEGSVSTLKIQRTQQEDSAVYLCASSLVAGFYYNEQFFGPGTRLTVL.

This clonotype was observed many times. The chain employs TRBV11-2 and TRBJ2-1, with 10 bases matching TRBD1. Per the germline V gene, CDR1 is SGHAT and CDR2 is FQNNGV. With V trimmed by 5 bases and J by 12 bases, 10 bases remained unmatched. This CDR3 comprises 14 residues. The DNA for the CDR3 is TGTGCCAGCAGCCCTGGGGACAGGGGACTAGGGCAGTTCTTC. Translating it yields CASSPGDRGLGQFF.

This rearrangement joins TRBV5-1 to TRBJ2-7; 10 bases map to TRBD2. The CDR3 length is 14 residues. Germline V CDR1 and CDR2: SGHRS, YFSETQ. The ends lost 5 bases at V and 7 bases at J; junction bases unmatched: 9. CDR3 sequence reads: CASRRTSGQKEQYF. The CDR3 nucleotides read TGCGCCAGCAGGAGGACTAGCGGACAAAAGGAGCAGTACTTC.

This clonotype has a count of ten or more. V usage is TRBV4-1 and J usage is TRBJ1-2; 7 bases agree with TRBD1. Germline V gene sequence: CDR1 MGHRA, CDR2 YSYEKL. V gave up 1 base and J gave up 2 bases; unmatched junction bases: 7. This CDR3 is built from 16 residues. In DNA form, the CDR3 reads TGCGCCAGCAGCCAAGTCCACGGGACAGAAAACTATGGCTACACCTTC. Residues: CASSQVHGTENYGYTF.

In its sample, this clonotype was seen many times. The CDR3 loop reads CASSVVGQGDTEAFF. The DNA of the CDR3 is TGTGCCAGCAGCGTAGTAGGACAGGGCGACACTGAAGCTTTCTTT. This chain links TRBV9 with TRBJ1-1; TRBD1 matches 8 bases. The junction had 4 bases not matched to a gene; V was cut back by 0 bases and J by 3 bases. The CDR3 totals 15 residues. Germline V gene sequence: CDR1 SGDLS, CDR2 YYNGEE. Looking up the rest from reference TRBV9 and TRBJ1-1 gives the full variable domain: DSGVTQTPKHLITATGQRVTLRCSPRSGDLSVYWYQQSLDQGLQFLIQYYNGEERAKGNILERFSAQQFPDLHSELNLSSLELGDSALYFCASSVVGQGDTEAFFGQGTRLTVV.

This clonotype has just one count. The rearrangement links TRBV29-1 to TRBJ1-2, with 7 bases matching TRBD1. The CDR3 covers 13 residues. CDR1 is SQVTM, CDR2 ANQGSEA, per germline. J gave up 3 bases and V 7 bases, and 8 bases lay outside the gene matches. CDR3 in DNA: TGCAGCGCCGCCTCCGGGACAGACTATGGCTACACCTTC. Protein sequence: CSAASGTDYGYTF.